This T cell receptor beta chain appears in the sequencing data of a study of blood T cell repertoires in COVID-19. CDR3 length equals 13 residues. Germline V CDR1 and CDR2: SGHTA, FQGTGA. The V gene lost 4 bases and the J gene lost 7 bases, with 13 bases spanning the gap. Using immunoSEQ multiplex PCR, the repertoire was profiled, and TCRdb retains in-frame clones only, with some absent. Found here are fewer than 150,000 clones, 80% to 85% of them singletons; the top ten hold roughly 4%. Sequences were obtained from peripheral blood. The chain combines TRBV7-3 with TRBJ1-1; D unresolved. The source is a woman older than 75 with acute or convalescent COVID-19. The CDR3 DNA follows: TGTGCCAGCAGCTCCCATCGTTTGAGTGAAGCTTTCTTT. It codes for CASSSHRLSEAFF.